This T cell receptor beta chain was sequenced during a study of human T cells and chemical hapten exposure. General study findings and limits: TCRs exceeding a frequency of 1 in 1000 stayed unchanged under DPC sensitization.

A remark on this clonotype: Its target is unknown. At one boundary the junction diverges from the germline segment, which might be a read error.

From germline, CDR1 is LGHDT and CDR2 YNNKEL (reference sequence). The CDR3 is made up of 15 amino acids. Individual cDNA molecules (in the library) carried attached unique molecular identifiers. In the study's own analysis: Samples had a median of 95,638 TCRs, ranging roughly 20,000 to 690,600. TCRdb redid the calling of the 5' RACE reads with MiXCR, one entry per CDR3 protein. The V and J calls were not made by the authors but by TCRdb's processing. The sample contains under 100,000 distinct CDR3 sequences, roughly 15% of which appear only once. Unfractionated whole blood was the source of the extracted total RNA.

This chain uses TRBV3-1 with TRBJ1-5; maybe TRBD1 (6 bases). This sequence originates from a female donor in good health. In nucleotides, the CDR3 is TGTGCCAGCAGCGCACTGGGGGCCAGCAGTCAGCCCCAGCATTTT. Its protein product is CASSALGASSQPQHF.